Sequencing of this T cell receptor (beta chain) was carried out in a study of CD4 T cells in relation to SARS-CoV-2 and coronaviruses. The CDR3 is 15 residues long. Per the germline V gene, CDR1 is SGHTA and CDR2 is FQGTGA. V was cut by 5 bases and J by 0 bases, with 12 bases left in between. Before the COVID-19 pandemic, during about 2011-2019, CD4+ T cells were taken from unexposed donors. The cells were cultured for 10 days before CD4+ T cells were isolated. Notes on this clone: Its specificity is unknown.

The table came from immunoSEQ multiplex PCR; TCRdb's copy has only in-frame clones and leaves some out. The sample includes 20,000 or so clones, more than 70% seen only once; the top ten take around 12%. The specimen sequenced was CD4+ T cells from PBMCs, cultured in vitro. The receptor's source is a human donor in good health. The chain employs TRBV7-3 and TRBJ2-3; D is unresolved. CDR3 sequence (DNA): TGTGCCAGCAGCCCCGTTCTTGGTAGCACAGATACGCAGTATTTT. Amino acid sequence: CASSPVLGSTDTQYF.